This T cell receptor (beta chain) emerged from a study of chemoradiotherapy in HPV16-positive cancers. Study observations and caveats: Candidate HPV-specific clones and E7-related TCR motifs grew in tumor during treatment. The functional HPV-specific definition rests on just a couple of HPV16-positive patients. In HPV16-positive patients, HPV-responsive T-cell expansion tracked better recurrence-free survival.

CDR3 length: 13 residues. Germline V lookup: CDR1 GTSNPN, CDR2 SVGIG (reference sequence). Trimming stripped 0 bases from V and 11 bases from J, with 14 bases between. Repertoires were sampled repeatedly during chemoradiotherapy. Clones were sequenced by immunoSEQ multiplex PCR, and TCRdb holds only the in-frame ones, with some missing. The sample includes approximately 7,000 clones, more than 65% seen only once; the top ten take 6% to 9%. This clone was counted a few times. What it recognizes is unknown. Sequences were derived from tumor tissue, sampled from a patient who underwent chemoradiotherapy. The chain employs TRBV30 and TRBJ1-5; D is undetermined. This TCR was recovered from a human donor with HPV-associated anogenital cancer. The CDR3 nucleotides are TGTGCCTGGAGTGTACCCCCGAAGACGGCCCAGCATTTT. It is translated as CAWSVPPKTAQHF.